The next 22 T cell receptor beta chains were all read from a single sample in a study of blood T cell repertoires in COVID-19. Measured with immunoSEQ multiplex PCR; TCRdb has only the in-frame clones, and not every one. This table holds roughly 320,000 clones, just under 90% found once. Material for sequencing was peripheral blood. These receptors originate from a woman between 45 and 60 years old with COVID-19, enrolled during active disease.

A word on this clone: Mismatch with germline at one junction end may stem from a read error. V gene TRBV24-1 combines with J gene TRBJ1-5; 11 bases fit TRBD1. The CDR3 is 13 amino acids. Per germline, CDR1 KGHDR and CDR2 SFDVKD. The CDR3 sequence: CTTSGTGGQPQHF. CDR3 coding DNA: TGTACCACCAGTGGGACAGGGGGTCAGCCCCAGCATTTT.

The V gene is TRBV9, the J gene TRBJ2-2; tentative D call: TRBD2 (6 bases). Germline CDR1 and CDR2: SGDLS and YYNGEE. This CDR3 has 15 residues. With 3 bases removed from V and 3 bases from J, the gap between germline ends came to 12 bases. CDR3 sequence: CASSASSAYTGELFF. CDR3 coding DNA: TGTGCCAGCAGCGCCTCTAGCGCATACACCGGGGAGCTGTTTTTT. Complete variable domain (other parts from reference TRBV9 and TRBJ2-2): DSGVTQTPKHLITATGQRVTLRCSPRSGDLSVYWYQQSLDQGLQFLIQYYNGEERAKGNILERFSAQQFPDLHSELNLSSLELGDSALYFCASSASSAYTGELFFGEGSRLTVL.

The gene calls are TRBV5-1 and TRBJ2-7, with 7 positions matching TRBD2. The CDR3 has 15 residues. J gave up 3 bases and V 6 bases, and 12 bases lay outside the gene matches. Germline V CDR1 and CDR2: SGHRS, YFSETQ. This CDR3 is CASTIQRGVNYEQYF. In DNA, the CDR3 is TGCGCCAGCACAATCCAGCGGGGCGTGAACTACGAGCAGTACTTC.

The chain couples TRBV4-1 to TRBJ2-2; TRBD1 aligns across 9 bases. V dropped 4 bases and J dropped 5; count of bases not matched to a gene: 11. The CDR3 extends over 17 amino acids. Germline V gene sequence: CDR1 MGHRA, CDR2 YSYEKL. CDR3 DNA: TGCGCCAGCAGCCCATCCCAAGGACAGGGGTGGACCGGGGAGCTGTTTTTT. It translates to CASSPSQGQGWTGELFF.

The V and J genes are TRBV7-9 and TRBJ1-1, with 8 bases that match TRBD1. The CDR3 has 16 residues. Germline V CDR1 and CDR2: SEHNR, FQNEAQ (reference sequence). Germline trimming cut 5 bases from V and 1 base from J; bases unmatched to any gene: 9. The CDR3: CASSPGQEVRNTEAFF. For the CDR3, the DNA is TGTGCCAGCAGCCCGGGACAGGAAGTTAGGAACACTGAAGCTTTCTTT.

The CDR3 bases are TGTGCCACCAGTGACCCGGGACTAGCGGGAGAATCCGCGACCCAGTACTTC. Its translation is CATSDPGLAGESATQYF. The chain links TRBV24-1 to TRBJ2-5, with 14 bases aligning to TRBD2. The junction had 10 bases not matched to a gene; V was cut back by 4 bases and J by 7 bases. This CDR3 has 17 residues. CDR1 and CDR2 (germline): KGHDR, SFDVKD.

The CDR3 reads CATSPDRADGYTF. The CDR3 DNA sequence: TGTGCCACCAGCCCGGACAGGGCTGACGGCTACACCTTC. The J gene is TRBJ1-2, the V gene TRBV15, with TRBD1 identical over 8 bases. CDR1 LNHNV and CDR2 YYDKDF come from the germline V gene (reference sequence). This CDR3 spans 13 amino acids. Losses at the gene ends were 5 bases for V and 8 bases for J; bases not matched to a gene: 7.

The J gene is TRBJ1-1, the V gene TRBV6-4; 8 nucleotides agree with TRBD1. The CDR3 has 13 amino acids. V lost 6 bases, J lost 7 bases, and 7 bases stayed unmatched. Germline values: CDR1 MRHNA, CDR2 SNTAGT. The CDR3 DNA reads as TGTGCCAGCAGCAACGACAGGGGCGGTGAAGCTTTCTTT. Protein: CASSNDRGGEAFF.

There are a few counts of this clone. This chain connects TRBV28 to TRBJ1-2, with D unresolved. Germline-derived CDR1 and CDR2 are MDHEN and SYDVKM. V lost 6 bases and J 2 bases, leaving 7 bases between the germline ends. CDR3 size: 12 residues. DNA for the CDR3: TGTGCCAGCAGGGCCCTGAACTATGGCTACACCTTC. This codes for CASRALNYGYTF.

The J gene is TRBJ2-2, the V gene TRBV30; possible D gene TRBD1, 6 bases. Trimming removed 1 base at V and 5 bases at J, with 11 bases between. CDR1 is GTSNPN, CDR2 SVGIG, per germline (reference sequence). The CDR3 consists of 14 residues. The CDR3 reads CAWSGTVLTGELFF. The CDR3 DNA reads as TGTGCCTGGAGTGGGACAGTACTAACCGGGGAGCTGTTTTTT.

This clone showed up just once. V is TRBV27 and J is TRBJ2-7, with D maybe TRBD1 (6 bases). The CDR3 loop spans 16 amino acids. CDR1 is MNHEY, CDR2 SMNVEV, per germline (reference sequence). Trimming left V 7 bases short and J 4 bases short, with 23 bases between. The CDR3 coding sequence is TGTGCCAGCACTTTCCAGGCCAGGGGCAACAAGTACGAGCAGTACTTC. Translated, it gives CASTFQARGNKYEQYF.

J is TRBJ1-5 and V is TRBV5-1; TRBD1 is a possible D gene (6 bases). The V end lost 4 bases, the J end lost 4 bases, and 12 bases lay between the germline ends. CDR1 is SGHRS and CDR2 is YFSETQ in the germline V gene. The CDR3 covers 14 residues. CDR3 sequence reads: CASSEGHPNQPQHF. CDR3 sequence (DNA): TGCGCCAGCAGCGAGGGACACCCTAATCAGCCCCAGCATTTT.

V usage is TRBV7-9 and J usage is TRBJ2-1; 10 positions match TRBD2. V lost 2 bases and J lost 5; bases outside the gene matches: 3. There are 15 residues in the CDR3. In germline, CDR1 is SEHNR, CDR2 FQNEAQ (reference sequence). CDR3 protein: CASSLRTSGNNEQFF. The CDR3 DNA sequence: TGTGCCAGCAGCTTACGGACTAGCGGTAACAATGAGCAGTTCTTC. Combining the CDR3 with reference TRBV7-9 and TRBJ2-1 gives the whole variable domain DTGVSQNPRHKITKRGQNVTFRCDPISEHNRLYWYRQTLGQGPEFLTYFQNEAQLEKSRLLSDRFSAERPKGSFSTLEIQRTEQGDSAMYLCASSLRTSGNNEQFFGPGTRLTVL.

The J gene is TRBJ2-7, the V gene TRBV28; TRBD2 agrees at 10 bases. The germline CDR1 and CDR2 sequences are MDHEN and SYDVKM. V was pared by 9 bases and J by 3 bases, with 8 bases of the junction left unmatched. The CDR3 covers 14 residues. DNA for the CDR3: TGTGCCAGTCTACGGCTAGCGGGAGTCTACGAGCAGTACTTC. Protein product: CASLRLAGVYEQYF.

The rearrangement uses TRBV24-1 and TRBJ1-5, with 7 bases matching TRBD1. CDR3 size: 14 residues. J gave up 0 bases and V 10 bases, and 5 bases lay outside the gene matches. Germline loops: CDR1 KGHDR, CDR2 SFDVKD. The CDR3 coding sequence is TGTGCCACAAGGGACAGCGATAGCAATCAGCCCCAGCATTTT. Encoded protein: CATRDSDSNQPQHF.

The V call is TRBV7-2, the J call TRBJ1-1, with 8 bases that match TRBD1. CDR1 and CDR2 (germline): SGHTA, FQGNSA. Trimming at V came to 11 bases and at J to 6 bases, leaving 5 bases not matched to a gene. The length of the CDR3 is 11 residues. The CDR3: CAGGQGAEAFF. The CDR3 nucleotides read TGTGCCGGAGGACAGGGTGCTGAAGCTTTCTTT.

Written as DNA, the CDR3 is TGTGCCAGCAGCGTATCGCAAGAGACCCAGTACTTC. This codes for CASSVSQETQYF. The J gene is TRBJ2-5, the V gene TRBV9; D unresolved. Germline loops: CDR1 SGDLS, CDR2 YYNGEE. This CDR3 has 12 amino acids. Trimming cost V 1 base and J 2 bases, with 3 bases left between them. The full variable domain, with the rest looked up from reference TRBV9 and TRBJ2-5, is DSGVTQTPKHLITATGQRVTLRCSPRSGDLSVYWYQQSLDQGLQFLIQYYNGEERAKGNILERFSAQQFPDLHSELNLSSLELGDSALYFCASSVSQETQYFGPGTRLLVL.

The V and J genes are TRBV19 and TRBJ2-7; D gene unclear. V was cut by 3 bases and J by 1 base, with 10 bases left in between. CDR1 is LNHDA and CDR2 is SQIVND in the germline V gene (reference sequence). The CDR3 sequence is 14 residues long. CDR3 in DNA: TGTGCCAGTAGTATTGGTCCAGATTCCTACGAGCAGTACTTC. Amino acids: CASSIGPDSYEQYF.

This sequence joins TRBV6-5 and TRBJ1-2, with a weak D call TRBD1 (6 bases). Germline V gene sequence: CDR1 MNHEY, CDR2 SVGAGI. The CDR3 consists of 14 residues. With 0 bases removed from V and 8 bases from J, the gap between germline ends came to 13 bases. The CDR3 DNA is TGTGCCAGCAGTTACTCGACGCAGGGGCTGGGCTACACCTTC. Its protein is CASSYSTQGLGYTF.

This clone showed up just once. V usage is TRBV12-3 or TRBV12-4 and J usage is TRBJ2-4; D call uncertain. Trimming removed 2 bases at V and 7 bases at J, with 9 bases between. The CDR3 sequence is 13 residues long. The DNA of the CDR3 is TGTGCCAGCAGTTTATGGGCCGATAACATTCAGTACTTC. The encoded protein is CASSLWADNIQYF.

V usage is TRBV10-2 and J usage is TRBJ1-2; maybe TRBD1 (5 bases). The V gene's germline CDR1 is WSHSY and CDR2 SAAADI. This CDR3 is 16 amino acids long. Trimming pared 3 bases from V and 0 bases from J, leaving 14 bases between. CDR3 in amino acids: CASSDPGGRANYGYTF. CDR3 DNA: TGCGCCAGCAGTGACCCGGGGGGAAGGGCTAACTATGGCTACACCTTC.

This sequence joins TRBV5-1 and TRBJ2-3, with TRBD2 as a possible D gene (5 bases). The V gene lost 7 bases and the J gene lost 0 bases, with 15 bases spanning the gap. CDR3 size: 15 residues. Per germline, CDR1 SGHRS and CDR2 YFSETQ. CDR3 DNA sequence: TGCGCCAGCGGAACAAGGACTCCTAGCACAGATACGCAGTATTTT. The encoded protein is CASGTRTPSTDTQYF.